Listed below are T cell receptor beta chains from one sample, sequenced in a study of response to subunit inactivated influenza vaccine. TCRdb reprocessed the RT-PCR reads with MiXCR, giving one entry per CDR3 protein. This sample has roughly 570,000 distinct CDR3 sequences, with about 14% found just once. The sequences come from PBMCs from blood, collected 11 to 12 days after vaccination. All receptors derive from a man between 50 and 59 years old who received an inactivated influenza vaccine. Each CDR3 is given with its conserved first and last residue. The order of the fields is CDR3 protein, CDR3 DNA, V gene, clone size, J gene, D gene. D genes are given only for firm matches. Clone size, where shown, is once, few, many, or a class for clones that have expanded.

CSARTDLIHGTGPSSNQPQHF TGCAGTGCTAGAACAGACCTTATCCACGGGACAGGCCCATCTAGCAATCAGCCCCAGCATTTT TRBV20-1 few TRBJ1-5 TRBD1
CSAPTGYGPQHF TGCAGTGCTCCTACAGGGTATGGGCCCCAGCATTTT TRBV20-1 few TRBJ1-5 NA
CASSLRRGGNIQYF TGTGCCAGCAGCTTACGTAGGGGTGGAAACATTCAGTACTTC TRBV11-2 few TRBJ2-4 NA
CASSNNRGGGTDTQYF TGCGCCAGCAGCAACAACAGGGGCGGCGGCACAGATACGCAGTATTTT TRBV5-1 NA TRBJ2-3 TRBD1
CASSPRDRLDNEQFF TGTGCCAGCAGCCCTCGGGACAGATTGGACAATGAGCAGTTCTTC TRBV3-1 NA TRBJ2-1 TRBD1
CASSSQDSIQYF TGTGCCAGCAGTTCTCAGGACAGTATTCAGTACTTC TRBV6-2/TRBV6-3 few TRBJ2-4 NA
CSVLTGRNTGELFF TGCAGCGTGCTGACAGGGCGCAACACCGGGGAGCTGTTTTTT TRBV29-1 few TRBJ2-2 TRBD1
CASTRVGGGAGETQYF TGTGCCAGCACCCGTGTCGGCGGGGGGGCCGGGGAGACCCAGTACTTC TRBV11-2 NA TRBJ2-5 TRBD2
CASSRGHSTDTQYF TGTGCCAGCAGCCGGGGTCACAGCACAGATACGCAGTATTTT TRBV12-3/TRBV12-4 NA TRBJ2-3 NA
CASSRHHTQYF TGTGCCAGCAGTCGACACCATACGCAGTATTTT TRBV6-1 few TRBJ2-3 NA
CASSLDRFPYNEQFF TGCGCCAGCAGCTTGGACAGGTTCCCCTACAATGAGCAGTTCTTC TRBV5-1 few TRBJ2-1 NA
CASSLGVLADTQYF TGTGCCAGCAGCTTGGGGGTCTTAGCAGATACGCAGTATTTT TRBV7-2 few TRBJ2-3 NA
CASSLPDRVRFRQFF TGTGCCAGCAGTCTTCCTGACAGGGTTCGTTTCAGGCAGTTCTTC TRBV6-2/TRBV6-3 NA TRBJ2-1 TRBD1
CSVERDRGSSEQYF TGCAGCGTAGAAAGGGACAGGGGGAGTTCCGAGCAGTACTTC TRBV29-1 NA TRBJ2-7 TRBD1
CASSQDGTGNPDTQYF TGCGCCAGCAGCCAAGATGGGACAGGGAATCCAGATACGCAGTATTTT TRBV4-3 NA TRBJ2-3 TRBD1
CSARAPGRLADTQYF TGCAGTGCTAGAGCCCCGGGTAGACTCGCAGATACGCAGTATTTT TRBV20-1 few TRBJ2-3 NA
CGRGIPTGELFF TGCGGCAGGGGGATCCCCACCGGGGAGCTGTTTTTT TRBV20-1 few TRBJ2-2 TRBD1
CASSPLRVPYEQYF TGTGCCAGCAGCCCCCTCAGGGTCCCCTACGAGCAGTACTTC TRBV7-8 NA TRBJ2-7 NA
CASSLARVTYEQYF TGTGCCAGCAGCTTGGCCCGCGTAACCTACGAGCAGTACTTC TRBV5-6 NA TRBJ2-7 NA
CASSSGQDNSPLHF TGTGCCAGCAGCTCGGGACAGGATAATTCACCCCTCCACTTT TRBV7-9 many TRBJ1-6 TRBD1
CASSQDFAYEQYF TGTGCCAGCAGCCAAGATTTTGCGTACGAGCAGTACTTC TRBV3-1 many TRBJ2-7 NA
CASRGDRSGRGEQYF TGTGCCAGCAGGGGGGACAGGAGCGGTAGAGGCGAGCAGTACTTC TRBV12-3/TRBV12-4 many TRBJ2-7 TRBD1
CSAGETQNIQYF TGCAGTGCTGGGGAGACCCAAAACATTCAGTACTTC TRBV20-1 few TRBJ2-4 NA
CASSLGGTDTGELFF TGCGCCAGCAGCTTGGGGGGTACGGACACCGGGGAGCTGTTTTTT TRBV5-1 NA TRBJ2-2 NA
CASSQHEGQAYEKLFF TGTGCCAGCAGCCAACACGAAGGACAGGCCTATGAAAAACTGTTTTTT TRBV4-2 NA TRBJ1-4 TRBD1
CASAYRQEASGSTDTQYF TGTGCCAGCGCCTACAGGCAAGAGGCTAGCGGGAGCACAGATACGCAGTATTTT TRBV27 many TRBJ2-3 TRBD2
CASSYARAGANVLTF TGTGCCAGCAGTTACGCCAGGGCTGGGGCCAACGTCCTGACTTTC TRBV6-5 NA TRBJ2-6 NA
CASSPMANEQFF TGTGCCAGCTCACCAATGGCTAATGAGCAGTTCTTC TRBV18 NA TRBJ2-1 NA
CSVARDSGGVNTEAFF TGCAGCGTTGCCAGAGACAGCGGCGGCGTGAACACTGAAGCTTTCTTT TRBV29-1 NA TRBJ1-1 NA
CASSLEIGARYNEQFF TGTGCCAGCAGCTTAGAAATAGGGGCGCGATACAATGAGCAGTTCTTC TRBV7-2 NA TRBJ2-1 NA
CASSRDIGNSPLHF TGCGCCAGCAGCCGGGACATTGGGAATTCACCCCTCCACTTT TRBV5-1 many TRBJ1-6 NA
CASSNTGTGVGKLFF TGTGCCAGCAGTAACACCGGGACAGGGGTGGGAAAACTGTTTTTT TRBV2 few TRBJ1-4 TRBD1
CASSPRDFYEQYF TGTGCCAGCAGCCCCCGGGACTTCTACGAGCAGTACTTC TRBV12-3/TRBV12-4 few TRBJ2-7 NA
CADRASGSTDTQYF TGTGCCGACAGGGCTAGCGGGAGCACAGATACGCAGTATTTT TRBV12-3/TRBV12-4 NA TRBJ2-3 NA
CASSSTATEAFF TGTGCCAGCAGCTCGACAGCCACTGAAGCTTTCTTT TRBV2 NA TRBJ1-1 NA
CAIRPQTGVGTDTQYF TGTGCCATCAGGCCCCAGACAGGGGTTGGCACAGATACGCAGTATTTT TRBV10-3 few TRBJ2-3 TRBD1
CTCGVGEKLFF TGCACCTGTGGGGTTGGCGAAAAACTGTTTTTT TRBV20-1 few TRBJ1-4 NA
CSVEGTGVGQPQHF TGCAGCGTTGAGGGGACAGGGGTGGGGCAGCCCCAGCATTTT TRBV29-1 few TRBJ1-5 TRBD1
CSAVSPAGADNEQFF TGCAGTGCCGTATCCCCCGCAGGAGCCGACAATGAGCAGTTCTTC TRBV20-1 NA TRBJ2-1 NA
CASSQDFRGTLGGNTIYF TGCGCCAGCAGCCAAGATTTTAGGGGGACCCTCGGGGGAAACACCATATATTTT TRBV4-3 few TRBJ1-3 NA